This T cell receptor beta chain was identified in a study of beta chain features in type 1 diabetes. Central memory, naive, regulatory and stem cell-like memory CD4+ cells were sorted by CD45RO/CCR7/CD25/CD127/CD95/CD27. Looked up from germline, CDR1 is MGHDK and CDR2 is SYGVNS. Trimming cost V 2 bases and J 3 bases, with 14 bases left between them. The CDR3 is 16 residues long. Investigators reverse transcribed all isolated RNA, so they sequenced expressed TCRB transcripts. Profiled with immunoSEQ multiplex PCR; TCRdb holds only in-frame clones, not every one. The table lists 400,000 to 500,000 clones, approximately 15% of them singletons.

The chain links TRBV25-1 to TRBJ2-1; D may be TRBD1 (6 bases). The sample comprised naive CD4+ T cells from blood. This clonotype was sampled from a young man in good health. CDR3 protein: CASSEPTGNNYNEQFF. The CDR3 region has the DNA TGTGCCAGCAGTGAACCAACAGGGAACAACTACAATGAGCAGTTCTTC.